This T cell receptor beta chain stems from a study of T cells in Graves' hyperthyroidism and ophthalmopathy. CDR1 and CDR2 (germline): MNHNS, SASEGT. This CDR3 spans 15 amino acids. Trimming took off 6 bases at V and 2 bases at J, with 14 bases between the two ends. Graves' hyperthyroidism showing no ophthalmopathy progression within 18 months was considered stable. Regions amplified from RNA transcripts were the TCR beta CDR3 regions. The study used the HTBI primer set for a first-round RT-PCR of the TCR CDR3. TCRdb reprocessed the multiplex PCR reads via MiXCR and lists one record per CDR3 protein. The sample comprises 700,000 or so distinct CDR3 sequences, roughly 15% of which are singletons, and over 7.5% rests with the top ten. This clonotype appeared many times.

This TCR was sampled from a man aged 18 to 30 with Graves' hyperthyroidism. The sequencing input was blood. V and J are TRBV6-1 and TRBJ2-1; D may match TRBD1 or TRBD2 (7 bases each). This chain's CDR3 is CASRPRGGTYNEQFF. The DNA of the CDR3 is TGTGCCAGCAGACCCAGGGGGGGAACCTACAATGAGCAGTTCTTC.